What follows are 30 T cell receptor beta chains derived from one specimen sequenced in a study of blood T cell repertoires in COVID-19. The table came from immunoSEQ multiplex PCR; TCRdb's copy has only in-frame clones and leaves some out. In the table there are around 78,000 clones, approximately 90% of which are singletons. Sequencing input: peripheral blood. All receptors come from a man aged 70-80 years with active or convalescent COVID-19.

The chain joins TRBV7-9 to TRBJ2-2; D is unclear. Trimming shortened V by 2 bases and J by 2 bases, and 6 bases separated the two germline ends. Germline V gives CDR1 SEHNR, CDR2 FQNEAQ (reference sequence). This CDR3 has 14 residues. In DNA form, the CDR3 reads TGTGCCAGCAGCTTAACACAAAACACCGGGGAGCTGTTTTTT. Protein product: CASSLTQNTGELFF.

The chain recombines TRBV28 with TRBJ1-1; D may be TRBD1 (5 bases). The CDR3 spans 11 residues. V was clipped by 6 bases and J by 10 bases, with 12 bases between them. Germline loops: CDR1 MDHEN, CDR2 SYDVKM. CDR3 sequence (DNA): TGTGCCAGCAGCCGGGGGTACGGAGCTTTCTTT. It translates to CASSRGYGAFF.

The chain has TRBV27 and TRBJ2-6; D perhaps matches TRBD1 (6 bases). There are 21 residues in the CDR3. The germline gives CDR1 MNHEY, CDR2 SMNVEV (reference sequence). V was shortened by 4 bases and J by 0 bases, with 25 bases between the two germline ends. CDR3 nucleotide sequence: TGTGCCAGCAGTTACGCCGGGACAATCCAACCTTGGGGCTCTGGGGCCAACGTCCTGACTTTC. Residues: CASSYAGTIQPWGSGANVLTF.

CDR3 sequence: CASSSTQGYYGYTF. As DNA, the CDR3 is TGTGCCAGCAGCTCCACCCAGGGGTACTATGGCTACACCTTC. The chain couples TRBV7-9 to TRBJ1-2; maybe TRBD1 (6 bases). Deletions cut 4 bases from V and 3 bases from J, with 12 bases between. The CDR3 loop spans 14 amino acids. CDR1 and CDR2 from the germline V gene are SEHNR and FQNEAQ (reference sequence). Variable domain in full (rest from reference TRBV7-9 and TRBJ1-2): DTGVSQNPRHKITKRGQNVTFRCDPISEHNRLYWYRQTLGQGPEFLTYFQNEAQLEKSRLLSDRFSAERPKGSFSTLEIQRTEQGDSAMYLCASSSTQGYYGYTFGSGTRLTVV.

This CDR3 reads CASRARDRGEQFF. CDR3 in DNA: TGTGCCAGCAGGGCCCGGGACAGGGGGGAGCAGTTCTTC. V is TRBV6-5 and J is TRBJ2-1; 11 nucleotides line up with TRBD1. The CDR3 extends over 13 amino acids. V lost 6 bases to trimming and J lost 10 bases; unmatched junction nucleotides: 5. CDR1 is MNHEY, CDR2 SVGAGI, per germline.

The V and J genes are TRBV4-1 and TRBJ2-7; 11 bases agree with TRBD2. CDR3 length: 15 amino acids. The germline V gene encodes CDR1 MGHRA and CDR2 YSYEKL. J gave up 4 bases and V 0 bases, and 2 bases lay outside the gene matches. The CDR3 reads CASSQELAGVYEQYF. The CDR3 DNA sequence: TGCGCCAGCAGCCAAGAACTAGCGGGAGTGTACGAGCAGTACTTC.

The CDR3 region is CSASTGNQPQHF. The CDR3 DNA reads as TGCAGTGCTAGTACGGGGAATCAGCCCCAGCATTTT. The gene calls are TRBV20-1 and TRBJ1-5, with unresolved D. The germline V gene has CDR1 DFQATT and CDR2 SNEGSKA (reference sequence). Trimming took off 3 bases at V and 4 bases at J, with 7 bases between the two ends. The length of the CDR3 is 12 residues.

The chain joins TRBV7-9 to TRBJ1-1; D not certain. Trimming took 2 bases from V and 1 from J, leaving 8 bases between them. The CDR3 loop spans 14 amino acids. Germline CDR1 and CDR2: SEHNR and FQNEAQ (reference sequence). CDR3 coding DNA: TGTGCCAGCAGCTTATGGGCAGAGAACACTGAAGCTTTCTTT. Its protein product is CASSLWAENTEAFF. The variable domain in full, with the rest retrieved from reference TRBV7-9 and TRBJ1-1, is DTGVSQNPRHKITKRGQNVTFRCDPISEHNRLYWYRQTLGQGPEFLTYFQNEAQLEKSRLLSDRFSAERPKGSFSTLEIQRTEQGDSAMYLCASSLWAENTEAFFGQGTRLTVV.

This chain uses TRBV6-5 with TRBJ1-1; 7 positions match TRBD1. CDR1 MNHEY and CDR2 SVGAGI come from the germline V gene. The CDR3 sequence is 14 residues long. V dropped 1 base and J dropped 6; count of bases not matched to a gene: 5. In DNA form, the CDR3 reads TGTGCCAGCAGTTACTACAGGGGCGGTTCTGAAGCTTTCTTT. Amino acids: CASSYYRGGSEAFF.

The chain carries TRBV6-5 and TRBJ2-7; D is undetermined. Germline assignment: CDR1 MNHEY and CDR2 SVGAGI. The germline V and J ends were trimmed by 7 bases and 1 base, with 11 bases remaining between them. The length of the CDR3 is 13 residues. The CDR3 DNA follows: TGTGCCAGCAATGGAGTAGAGTCCTACGAGCAGTACTTC. Protein sequence: CASNGVESYEQYF.

A single count supports this clone. The chain combines TRBV7-8 with TRBJ2-1, with D perhaps TRBD1 (6 bases). This CDR3 region has 15 residues. CDR1 is SGHVS and CDR2 is FQNEAQ in the germline V gene. The V end was cut by 5 bases, the J end by 5 bases, with 16 bases between. For the CDR3, the DNA is TGTGCCAGCAGCCAATTCCCCGGGACAAACAATGAGCAGTTCTTC. It translates to CASSQFPGTNNEQFF.

V is TRBV27 and J is TRBJ2-1; 9 bases map to TRBD2. The CDR3 is made up of 16 amino acids. CDR1 is MNHEY, CDR2 SMNVEV, per germline (reference sequence). Unmatched junction bases numbered 12, after V lost 5 bases and J lost 7 bases. The CDR3 region has the DNA TGTGCCAGCAGTATAAAGATAGCGGGAGTTGGGAATGAGCAGTTCTTC. It is translated as CASSIKIAGVGNEQFF.

The chain recombines TRBV4-2 with TRBJ2-1; D might be TRBD1 (6 bases). Trimming left V 1 base short and J 11 bases short, with 18 bases between. The germline gives CDR1 LGHNA, CDR2 YNFKEQ. This CDR3 spans 15 amino acids. CDR3 protein: CASSQVQAVQGKQFF. CDR3 DNA: TGTGCCAGCAGCCAAGTTCAGGCCGTACAGGGAAAGCAGTTCTTC.

The rearrangement joins TRBV19 to TRBJ1-1, with D maybe TRBD1 (5 bases). Germline assignment: CDR1 LNHDA and CDR2 SQIVND (reference sequence). The germline V and J ends were trimmed by 5 bases and 0 bases, with 19 bases remaining between them. The CDR3 spans 17 residues. The CDR3 protein is CASSPTDTLSMNTEAFF. The CDR3, as DNA: TGTGCCAGTAGTCCCACGGACACCCTAAGTATGAACACTGAAGCTTTCTTT.

The gene calls are TRBV6-5 and TRBJ2-5, with TRBD1 identical over 9 bases. Germline V CDR1 and CDR2: MNHEY, SVGAGI. The CDR3 covers 15 residues. J was trimmed by 3 bases and V by 2 bases; bases with no gene match: 4. CDR3 bases: TGTGCCAGCAGTTACGGGACAGGGACAAAAGAGACCCAGTACTTC. Encoded protein: CASSYGTGTKETQYF.

The CDR3 spells CASSGTQNTGELFF. Written as DNA, the CDR3 is TGCGCCAGCTCCGGGACACAGAACACCGGGGAGCTGTTTTTT. The chain combines TRBV5-1 with TRBJ2-2, with D maybe TRBD1 (6 bases). This CDR3 comprises 14 residues. V lost 7 bases and J 1 base, leaving 11 bases between the germline ends. Germline V gene data show CDR1 as SGHRS and CDR2 as YFSETQ.

Only one count was recorded for this clone. This rearrangement joins TRBV29-1 to TRBJ2-5; 9 positions agree with TRBD2. The CDR3 is 16 amino acids. The germline V gene encodes CDR1 SQVTM and CDR2 ANQGSEA. J was trimmed by 1 base and V by 6 bases; bases with no gene match: 12. This chain's CDR3 is CSVTWGSSGTQETQYF. The DNA for the CDR3 is TGCAGCGTCACCTGGGGGTCTAGCGGGACCCAAGAGACCCAGTACTTC. Based on the CDR3 plus reference TRBV29-1 and TRBJ2-5, the full variable domain is SAVISQKPSRDICQRGTSLTIQCQVDSQVTMMFWYRQQPGQSLTLIATANQGSEATYESGFVIDKFPISRPNLTFSTLTVSNMSPEDSSIYLCSVTWGSSGTQETQYFGPGTRLLVL.

This clone was recorded only once. The gene calls are TRBV5-4 and TRBJ2-2; a weak D match, TRBD2 (6 bases). Germline CDR1 reads SGHNT; CDR2 reads YYREEE (reference sequence). The CDR3 extends over 18 amino acids. Trimming cost V 3 bases and J 0 bases, with 18 bases left between them. The CDR3: CASSSREAGGANTGELFF. DNA of the CDR3: TGTGCCAGCAGCTCCAGGGAGGCAGGTGGGGCGAACACCGGGGAGCTGTTTTTT. The full variable domain, its missing parts supplied by reference TRBV5-4 and TRBJ2-2, is ETGVTQSPTHLIKTRGQQVTLRCSSQSGHNTVSWYQQALGQGPQFIFQYYREEENGRGNFPPRFSGLQFPNYSSELNVNALELDDSALYLCASSSREAGGANTGELFFGEGSRLTVL.

This clone was observed a few times. V usage is TRBV30 and J usage is TRBJ2-1; D perhaps matches TRBD1 (6 bases). Trimming stripped 1 base from V and 4 bases from J, with 11 bases between. CDR1 is GTSNPN and CDR2 is SVGIG in the germline V gene (reference sequence). This CDR3 comprises 14 residues. The CDR3 nucleotides are TGTGCCTGGAGTGACAACAGGGAGTACAATGAGCAGTTCTTC. It specifies CAWSDNREYNEQFF.

This chain connects TRBV29-1 to TRBJ2-3; D is perhaps TRBD1 (6 bases). The CDR3 covers 14 residues. The V and J ends lost 8 bases and 6 bases respectively, with 21 bases between them. Germline lookup yields CDR1 SQVTM and CDR2 ANQGSEA. In nucleotides, the CDR3 is TGCAGCTTCCGGCGGACAGTGCCAATGGATACGCAGTATTTT. This gives the protein CSFRRTVPMDTQYF.

CDR3: CASSLAGGNQPQHF. In nucleotides, the CDR3 is TGTGCCAGCAGCCTAGCGGGCGGTAATCAGCCCCAGCATTTT. The genes are TRBV27 and TRBJ1-5; D is unclear. Per germline, CDR1 MNHEY and CDR2 SMNVEV (reference sequence). The V gene lost 6 bases and the J gene lost 4 bases, with 13 bases spanning the gap. The CDR3 contains 14 residues.

This sequence joins TRBV6-2 or TRBV6-3 and TRBJ1-4; D is unclear. CDR3 size: 15 residues. The ends were cut back, 6 bases at V and 6 bases at J, with 17 bases in the middle. The germline V gene has CDR1 MNHEY and CDR2 SVGEGT. The CDR3 sequence is CASSPVNGRDEKLFF. The CDR3 region has the DNA TGTGCCAGCAGCCCGGTGAACGGGAGAGATGAAAAACTGTTTTTT.

V is TRBV6-6 and J is TRBJ2-7; TRBD2 is a possible D gene (7 bases). Trimming left V 2 bases short and J 3 bases short, with 14 bases between. The CDR3 has 15 amino acids. The germline gives CDR1 MNHNY, CDR2 SVGAGI (reference sequence). The CDR3 protein is CASSYPEGGIYEQYF. Written as DNA, the CDR3 is TGTGCCAGCAGTTACCCGGAGGGGGGGATCTACGAGCAGTACTTC.

This clone was seen more than once but under ten times. The chain joins TRBV27 to TRBJ2-7; D is unclear. Looked up from germline, CDR1 is MNHEY and CDR2 is SMNVEV (reference sequence). The V end was cut by 2 bases, the J end by 1 base, with 9 bases between. CDR3 length: 14 residues. CDR3 protein: CASSLTALSYEQYF. The CDR3 region has the DNA TGTGCCAGCAGTTTAACTGCGCTATCCTACGAGCAGTACTTC.

The V call is TRBV6-6, the J call TRBJ2-7; D unclear. Trimming removed 0 bases at V and 0 bases at J, with 6 bases between. Germline V gene sequence: CDR1 MNHNY, CDR2 SVGAGI (reference sequence). The CDR3 is 14 residues long. CDR3 in DNA: TGTGCCAGCAGTTACTCGGCCATCTCCTACGAGCAGTACTTC. Translated, it gives CASSYSAISYEQYF.

The V gene is TRBV5-1, the J gene TRBJ2-5; D gene ambiguous. V shed 4 bases and J shed 5 bases, with 15 bases lying between them. CDR1 and CDR2 (germline): SGHRS, YFSETQ. The CDR3 loop spans 14 amino acids. The CDR3 DNA reads as TGCGCCAGCAGCACCGAGAGAGCTATGGAGACCCAGTACTTC. The encoded protein is CASSTERAMETQYF.

The V and J genes are TRBV6-1 and TRBJ2-5, with TRBD1 matching over 9 bases. V shed 4 bases, J shed 1 base, and the junction held 7 bases outside the gene matches. The CDR3 is 16 amino acids. Looked up from germline, CDR1 is MNHNS and CDR2 is SASEGT. This CDR3 reads CASSASTGGGQETQYF. CDR3 sequence (DNA): TGTGCCAGCAGTGCATCGACAGGGGGGGGCCAAGAGACCCAGTACTTC.

V is TRBV2 and J is TRBJ2-3; 12 bases fit TRBD2. The junction had 6 bases not matched to a gene; V was cut back by 5 bases and J by 0 bases. Germline V gene data show CDR1 as SNHLY and CDR2 as FYNNEI. The CDR3 contains 17 residues. CDR3 in DNA: TGTGCCAGCAGTCGGTGGACTAGCGGGACTAGCACAGATACGCAGTATTTT. Translating gives CASSRWTSGTSTDTQYF.

The chain links TRBV28 to TRBJ1-1; 9 nucleotides agree with TRBD1. Germline assignment: CDR1 MDHEN and CDR2 SYDVKM. The CDR3 is 14 residues long. V was pared by 6 bases and J by 5 bases, with 7 bases of the junction left unmatched. CDR3 DNA: TGTGCCAGCAGAACGCCGGGACAGGGAACTGAAGCTTTCTTT. Its protein product is CASRTPGQGTEAFF.

This clone has only one observation. V is TRBV29-1 and J is TRBJ2-3; maybe TRBD1 (6 bases). In germline, CDR1 is SQVTM, CDR2 ANQGSEA. CDR3 length: 14 amino acids. The V end was cut by 4 bases, the J end by 1 base, with 12 bases between. CDR3 in amino acids: CSVVWGLGTDTQYF. The DNA of the CDR3 is TGCAGCGTTGTATGGGGGCTGGGCACAGATACGCAGTATTTT.